The 9 T cell receptor beta chains in this list originate from one sample, sequenced in a study of cytomegalovirus exposure and HLA in healthy donors. Use of 60 Vbeta and 13 Jbeta primers characterized the PCR. Libraries were prepared by immunoSEQ multiplex PCR; TCRdb keeps only in-frame clonotypes and omits some of them. The data contain around 150,000 clones, about four fifths of them singletons. Sequencing was carried out using PBMCs. These receptors all come from a girl aged 10 to 17 in good health and CMV-seropositive.

This sequence joins TRBV10-3 and TRBJ1-3, with unresolved D. The CDR3 runs to 13 residues. The germline V and J ends were trimmed by 10 bases and 4 bases, with 14 bases remaining between them. Germline V lookup: CDR1 ENHRY, CDR2 SYGVKD. CDR3 bases: TGTGCCACCACTGGCGGATCCGGAAACACCATATATTTT. Amino acid sequence: CATTGGSGNTIYF.

The V gene is TRBV18, the J gene TRBJ1-4; TRBD1 matches at 7 bases. Looked up from germline, CDR1 is KGHSH and CDR2 is LQKENI. CDR3 length: 16 residues. V shed 5 bases, J shed 0 bases, and the junction held 6 bases outside the gene matches. The chain's CDR3 is CASSETTGATNEKLFF. The DNA of the CDR3 is TGTGCCAGCTCAGAAACAACAGGGGCAACTAATGAAAAACTGTTTTTT.

The rearrangement joins TRBV28 to TRBJ2-5; 8 bases match TRBD2. The length of the CDR3 is 17 residues. V lost 9 bases and J lost 1; bases outside the gene matches: 16. Looked up from germline, CDR1 is MDHEN and CDR2 is SYDVKM. In nucleotides, the CDR3 is TGTGCCAGAAGGCAAAGGGGGAGCGGGGGATGCCAAGAGACCCAGTACTTC. Translated, it gives CARRQRGSGGCQETQYF.

This clone was seen a few times. The gene calls are TRBV6-5 and TRBJ2-3; D is undetermined. V lost 5 bases and J 4 bases, leaving 16 bases between the germline ends. Germline CDR1 reads MNHEY; CDR2 reads SVGAGI. The CDR3 has 15 amino acids. This CDR3 is CASSPGLVGPDTQYF. In DNA, the CDR3 is TGTGCCAGCAGTCCTGGTCTAGTAGGTCCAGATACGCAGTATTTT.

This rearrangement joins TRBV19 to TRBJ1-2, with D maybe TRBD1 (6 bases). Germline V gives CDR1 LNHDA, CDR2 SQIVND (reference sequence). Deletions cut 4 bases from V and 4 bases from J, with 16 bases between. CDR3 length: 15 amino acids. CDR3 sequence (DNA): TGTGCCAGTAGTAGGGTAGGGACATCGCGCTATGGCTACACCTTC. Amino acid sequence: CASSRVGTSRYGYTF.

J is TRBJ1-1 and V is TRBV2; tentatively, D is TRBD1 (5 bases). CDR1 SNHLY and CDR2 FYNNEI come from the germline V gene. The germline V and J ends were trimmed by 7 bases and 7 bases, with 13 bases remaining between them. The CDR3 runs to 12 residues. CDR3 in amino acids: CASIRGLGEAFF. The CDR3 coding sequence is TGTGCCAGCATAAGGGGACTAGGTGAAGCTTTCTTT.

The CDR3 is CASSTSDRGSYGYTF. In DNA, the CDR3 is TGCGCCAGCAGCACCTCCGACAGGGGCAGCTATGGCTACACCTTC. The chain joins TRBV5-1 to TRBJ1-2, with TRBD1 matching 8 bases. Trimming removed 4 bases from V and 4 bases from J; junction bases left unmatched: 9. The CDR3 covers 15 residues. In germline, CDR1 is SGHRS, CDR2 YFSETQ.

The rearrangement uses TRBV7-8 and TRBJ2-1, with D hard to call. V was trimmed by 6 bases and J by 5 bases, leaving 11 bases between them. Germline loops: CDR1 SGHVS, CDR2 FQNEAQ. The CDR3 runs to 13 residues. In DNA, the CDR3 is TGTGCCAGCAGTATATTGAGTGACAATGAGCAGTTCTTC. Translating gives CASSILSDNEQFF.

With regard to this clone: The sample has other DNA sequences that encode this CDR3 too. V is TRBV28 and J is TRBJ2-7; the D gene is possibly TRBD1 (5 bases). Germline loops: CDR1 MDHEN, CDR2 SYDVKM. V was shortened by 2 bases and J by 3 bases, with 14 bases between the two germline ends. CDR3 length: 15 amino acids. CDR3 bases: TGTGCCAGCAGTTTACCTACAGGAATACACTACGAGCAGTACTTC. It encodes CASSLPTGIHYEQYF.